This is a list of T cell receptor beta chains from one sample in a study of cytomegalovirus exposure and HLA in healthy donors. Libraries were prepared by immunoSEQ multiplex PCR; TCRdb keeps only in-frame clonotypes and omits some of them. The table lists about 94,000 clones, over 70% of them singletons, with approximately 20% in the top ten. The sequencing input was PBMCs. These receptors came from a man aged 25 to 40 in good health and CMV-seropositive. Each CDR3 is given with its conserved first and last residue. The order of the fields is clone size, V gene, J gene, D gene, CDR3 DNA, CDR3 protein. D genes are given only for firm matches. A clone size is listed for some rows: how often the clone was seen (once, few, many), or a class if it is expanded.

.	TRBV7-9	TRBJ1-2	.	TGTGCCAGCAGCTTAGGCGCAGGGGCTAACGATGGCTACACCTTC	CASSLGAGANDGYTF
.	TRBV29-1	TRBJ2-5	.	TGCAGCGTTCACATCCCGGAACACAGGGTAACCGAGACCCAGTACTTC	CSVHIPEHRVTETQYF
.	TRBV10-1	TRBJ2-5	TRBD1	TGCGCCAGCAGTCCTGGGACAGGGCCCCAAGAGACCCAGTACTTC	CASSPGTGPQETQYF
.	TRBV9	TRBJ1-1	.	TGTGCCAGCAGCGTAGGGGCGAACACTGAAGCTTTCTTT	CASSVGANTEAFF
few	TRBV2	TRBJ1-1	.	TGTGCCAGCAGTGTCCGGGAGGCCTTGGGGGCTGAAGCTTTCTTT	CASSVREALGAEAFF
.	TRBV6-6	TRBJ1-1	.	TGTGCCAGCAGTTACGGCAGGGGCATGAACACTGAAGCTTTCTTT	CASSYGRGMNTEAFF
.	TRBV6-6	TRBJ1-5	.	TGTGCCAGCAGCCTACCCGGCCGGGGGAATCAGCCCCAGCATTTT	CASSLPGRGNQPQHF
.	TRBV4-2	TRBJ2-7	.	TGTGCCAGCAGCCAAGATCTGGAGGGGCTTGAGCAGTACTTC	CASSQDLEGLEQYF
.	TRBV6-5	TRBJ2-2	.	TGTGCCAGCAGTTACTCGACGGGGTCGGGCGGGGAGCTGTTTTTT	CASSYSTGSGGELFF
.	TRBV28	TRBJ1-2	TRBD1	TGTGCCAGCAGTCTTATCCCGGGACAGGGACCTAACTATGGCTACACCTTC	CASSLIPGQGPNYGYTF
few	TRBV7-9	TRBJ2-7	.	TGTGCCAGCAGCCTCCGGGACTTCTCCTACGAGCAGTACTTC	CASSLRDFSYEQYF
.	TRBV28	TRBJ1-1	.	TGTGCCAGCAGTTTAATCGGGGAGTTGAACACTGAAGCTTTCTTT	CASSLIGELNTEAFF
.	TRBV30	TRBJ1-2	.	TGTGCCTGGAGTGGGCCCGGGGGGATACCCATTTCTAACTATGGCTACACCTTC	CAWSGPGGIPISNYGYTF
.	TRBV9	TRBJ1-2	.	TGTGCCAGCAGCGAGGGAGGTAACAGCAACTATGGCTACACCTTC	CASSEGGNSNYGYTF
.	TRBV1	TRBJ2-3	.	TGCACCAGCAGCCAAGATCTTCCCCCGGCAACTAACACAGATACGCAGTATTTT	CTSSQDLPPATNTDTQYF
few	TRBV11-2	TRBJ2-5	.	TGTGCCAGCAGCTTAGACAGGGAAGAGACCCAGTACTTC	CASSLDREETQYF
.	TRBV5-1	TRBJ2-6	.	TGCGCCAGCAGCCCGGTGAGCTCTGGGGCCAACGTCCTGACTTTC	CASSPVSSGANVLTF
.	TRBV4-1	TRBJ1-5	.	TGCGCCAGCAGCCAAGATTTAGGGGGTCAGCCCCAGCATTTT	CASSQDLGGQPQHF
.	TRBV4-1	TRBJ1-1	.	TGCGCCAGCAGCCAAGAGGGACTAAACACTGAAGCTTTCTTT	CASSQEGLNTEAFF
few	TRBV28	TRBJ1-5	.	TGTGCCAGCAGTCTCCAGGGTAGTAGCAATCAGCCCCAGCATTTT	CASSLQGSSNQPQHF
.	TRBV2	TRBJ1-2	.	TGTGCCAGCAGTGTCGCAGACAGGAAGTATGGCTACACCTTC	CASSVADRKYGYTF
once	TRBV9	TRBJ1-5	.	TGTGCCAGCAGCGCCGGGGAAGATCAGCCCCAGCATTTT	CASSAGEDQPQHF
.	TRBV4-3	TRBJ2-2	TRBD2	TGCGCCAGCAGCCACGAAACTAGCGGGAGGACCGGGGAGCTGTTTTTT	CASSHETSGRTGELFF
many	TRBV7-3	TRBJ2-2	.	TGTGCCAGCAGCTTAGGGGCGGACACCGGGGAGCTGTTTTTT	CASSLGADTGELFF
few	TRBV6-5	TRBJ1-6	.	TGTGCCAGCAGATCTACAGGGCGTAATTCACCCCTCCACTTT	CASRSTGRNSPLHF
.	TRBV21-1	TRBJ2-5	.	TGTGCCAGCAGCAAAGTTGAGGAAGAGACCCAGTACTTC	CASSKVEEETQYF
once	TRBV10-3	TRBJ1-5	TRBD1	TGTGCCATCAGTGAGTCGGCAGGGGGCGACAATCAGCCCCAGCATTTT	CAISESAGGDNQPQHF
.	TRBV6-5	TRBJ2-7	TRBD2	TGTGCCAGCAGTTACGGGGTAGCGGGATATTACGAGCAGTACTTC	CASSYGVAGYYEQYF
.	TRBV4-1	TRBJ1-1	.	TGCGCCAGCAGCGATCAGGGGACTGAAGCTTTCTTT	CASSDQGTEAFF
.	TRBV7-2	TRBJ1-2	.	TGTGCCAGCAGCTTTGGAGGGGCCAACTATGGCTACACCTTC	CASSFGGANYGYTF
once	TRBV5-1	TRBJ2-1	TRBD2	TGCGCCAGCAGCGAACTAGCGGTTTACAATGAGCAGTTCTTC	CASSELAVYNEQFF
.	TRBV4-1	TRBJ1-1	TRBD1	TGCGCCAGCAGCCAATTGGGACAGGTAGCCACTGAAGCTTTCTTT	CASSQLGQVATEAFF
.	TRBV10-3	TRBJ1-3	.	TGTGCCATCAGGGCATCGGGGAGTCTATCCTCTGGAAACACCATATATTTT	CAIRASGSLSSGNTIYF
.	TRBV5-6	TRBJ2-2	.	TGTGCCAGCAGCCAGGCCCCACGACCCGGGGAGCTGTTTTTT	CASSQAPRPGELFF
.	TRBV16	TRBJ2-5	.	TGTGCCAGCAGCCAACATCCTCCAGGGGGGTCCGGGGAGACCCAGTACTTC	CASSQHPPGGSGETQYF
once	TRBV10-3	TRBJ1-5	TRBD1	TGTGCCATCAGTGAGTCCGGGACAGGGGGTCAGCCCCAGCATTTT	CAISESGTGGQPQHF
.	TRBV5-1	TRBJ2-1	TRBD2	TGCGCCAGCAGCGACCCGGGGGGGCCGGGGAATGAGCAGTTCTTC	CASSDPGGPGNEQFF
.	TRBV29-1	TRBJ1-1	TRBD1	TGCAGCGTCGGACAGGGGGCTTTAGGCACTGAAGCTTTCTTT	CSVGQGALGTEAFF
.	TRBV30	TRBJ1-4	.	TGTGCCTGGCTAAAGAGGGGACACCCTAATGAAAAACTGTTTTTT	CAWLKRGHPNEKLFF
.	TRBV6-4	TRBJ1-1	TRBD1	TGTGCCAGCAGTACAGGGGGCTTCACTGAAGCTTTCTTT	CASSTGGFTEAFF
few	TRBV6-1	TRBJ1-5	TRBD1	TGTGCCAGCAGTGAGGGGGACAGGTCCCAGAATTTT	CASSEGDRSQNF
once	TRBV2	TRBJ1-4	TRBD1	TGTGCCAGCCGGGACAGGTACCCTTCGGGAGGTGAAAAACTGTTTTTT	CASRDRYPSGGEKLFF
few	TRBV7-6	TRBJ2-7	TRBD2	TGTGCCAGCAGCCTAAACAGCGGGAGTCTCTCCTACGAGCAGTACTTC	CASSLNSGSLSYEQYF
.	TRBV15	TRBJ1-4	.	TGTGCCACCAGCAGAGATAGCAGGGAACTGTTTTTT	CATSRDSRELFF
.	TRBV28	TRBJ1-1	.	TGTGCCAGCAGCCAGGGGATGGGGTACACTGAAGCTTTCTTT	CASSQGMGYTEAFF
.	TRBV29-1	TRBJ1-2	TRBD1	TGCAGCGTTGGCACAGGGGGAAACTATGGCTACACCTTC	CSVGTGGNYGYTF
.	TRBV7-3	TRBJ2-7	TRBD2	TGTGCCAGCAGCTCCGGGGGCGGGAGGGCCTACGAGCAGTACTTC	CASSSGGGRAYEQYF
.	TRBV6-5	TRBJ2-5	.	TGTGCCAGCAGTTACTCGACAGGACGCGAGACCCAGTACTTC	CASSYSTGRETQYF
.	TRBV6-5	TRBJ2-1	.	TGTGCCAGCAGTTCCCCCTTAGCTGGGTCCTACAATGAGCAGTTCTTC	CASSSPLAGSYNEQFF
.	TRBV5-1	TRBJ2-7	.	TGCGCCAGCAGCTATAGGGCCGAGACTAGTCTCTTGACCTACGAGCAGTACTTC	CASSYRAETSLLTYEQYF
.	TRBV9	TRBJ1-1	TRBD1	TGTGCCAGCAGCGTAGCTCAGGACAGGGGAACTGAAGCTTTCTTT	CASSVAQDRGTEAFF